The present entry profiles one T cell receptor (beta chain) with its context. The target antigen is unknown. Next came a second PCR, run for roughly 6 to 11 cycles, which used a sample-barcoded 5' primer along with a J-beta primer mix. Via MiXCR, TCRdb re-called the 5' RACE reads, giving one row per CDR3 protein. The sample has about 1.5 million distinct CDR3 sequences, 35% to 45% seen once. This sample is part of a study of blood T cells in healthy people across ages. The ends were cut back, 1 base at V and 12 bases at J, with 22 bases in the middle. The CDR3 spans 15 residues. Germline loops: CDR1 DFQATT, CDR2 SNEGSKA (reference sequence). Study-wide results and caveats: Significant beta diversity loss was already apparent by age approximately 42, declining roughly linearly.

V is TRBV20-1 and J is TRBJ2-1; TRBD2 is a possible D gene (5 bases). Sequences were obtained from blood. The sequence derives from a woman under 30 in good health. CDR3 region: CSARVARTPLMGQFF. The CDR3 nucleotides are TGCAGTGCTAGAGTAGCGCGAACTCCTTTAATGGGGCAGTTCTTC.